This entry concerns a single TCR beta chain. Its antigen is undetermined. These data are taken from a study of PD-1 blockade in classical Hodgkin lymphoma. Overall study findings and caveats: Repertoire differences lack defined causes, possibly disease activity or prior therapy. Complete responders entered with baseline diversity on par with newly diagnosed patients, the results showed. TCR diversity at baseline was reported to be reduced in newly diagnosed patients relative to healthy donors.

Specified time point: cycle 4 day 1 (C4D1), after six to seven weeks of nivolumab. Every patient had relapsed following autologous stem cell transplantation, and cohorts differed in brentuximab vedotin exposure. Data came from immunoSEQ multiplex PCR; TCRdb stores just in-frame clones and leaves some out. The data contain just under 45,000 clones, around three fifths of them seen just once; the ten biggest clones take up around 3%. This receptor was taken from a human donor with classical Hodgkin lymphoma. Sequenced here: peripheral blood mononuclear cells (PBMCs), sampled before the fourth cycle of nivolumab.

Here the CDR3 reads CASSLVPGQGPDTQYF. The CDR3 bases are TGTGCCAGCAGCTTAGTGCCGGGACAGGGTCCAGATACGCAGTATTTT. The V gene is TRBV7-2, the J gene TRBJ2-3; TRBD1 matches at 9 bases. V dropped 1 base and J dropped 4; count of bases not matched to a gene: 6. This CDR3 region has 16 residues. Germline-derived CDR1 and CDR2 are SGHTA and FQGNSA.